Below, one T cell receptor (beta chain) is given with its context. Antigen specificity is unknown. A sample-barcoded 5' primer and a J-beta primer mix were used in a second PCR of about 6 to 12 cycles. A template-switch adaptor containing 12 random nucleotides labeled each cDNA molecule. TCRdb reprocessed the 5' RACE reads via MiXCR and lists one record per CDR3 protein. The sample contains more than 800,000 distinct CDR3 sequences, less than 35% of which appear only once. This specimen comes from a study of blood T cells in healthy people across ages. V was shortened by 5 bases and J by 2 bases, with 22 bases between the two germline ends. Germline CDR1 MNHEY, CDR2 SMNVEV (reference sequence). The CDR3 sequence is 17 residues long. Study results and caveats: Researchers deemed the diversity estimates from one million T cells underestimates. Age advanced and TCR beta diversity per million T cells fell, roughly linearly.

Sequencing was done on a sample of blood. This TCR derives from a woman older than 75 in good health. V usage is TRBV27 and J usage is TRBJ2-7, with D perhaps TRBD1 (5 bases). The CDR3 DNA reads TGTGCCAGCAGTAGACAACCTAGGGGATCTAAGACCTACGAGCAGTACTTC. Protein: CASSRQPRGSKTYEQYF.